A selection of T cell receptor beta chains follows, all from one sample in a study of blood T cell repertoires in COVID-19. Method: immunoSEQ multiplex PCR; TCRdb's copy keeps in-frame clones and lacks some. The sample lists roughly 380,000 clones; 89% were seen once. Specimen: peripheral blood. Receptors were obtained from a woman aged 40 to 49 with COVID-19, enrolled during active disease. The conserved cysteine and the conserved F or W are not part of the CDR3 here.

J gene,V gene,CDR3 protein
TRBJ1-1,TRBV7-9,ASQGGLNTEAF
TRBJ1-3,TRBV15,GTTGAGNTIY
TRBJ2-3,TRBV7-8,ASTRPQIGITDTQY
TRBJ2-2,TRBV7-6,ASSPTGTNTGELF
TRBJ2-1,TRBV5-1,ASSQGQGAYNEQF
TRBJ1-4,TRBV28,ASSLYAGPGDEKLF
TRBJ2-1,TRBV6-4,ASSDSLAGGNEQF
TRBJ2-5,TRBV7-2,ASSPPGLGETQY
TRBJ1-2,TRBV3-1/TRBV3-2,ASSREGYGYT
TRBJ2-2,TRBV7-7,ASSQSVAGPNTGELF
TRBJ2-7,TRBV6-2/TRBV6-3,ASSYLGQGTYEQY
TRBJ2-1,TRBV9,ASSVGTSGRAGDNEQF
TRBJ1-2,TRBV7-9,ASSLFGTDRGNGYT
TRBJ1-1,TRBV19,ASSPRWTGQMNTEAF
TRBJ2-1,TRBV7-7,ASSFGASGAGIYNEQF
TRBJ2-3,TRBV5-6,ASSYDSRTQY
TRBJ2-7,TRBV11-2,ASSLGDTGTYEQY
TRBJ1-1,TRBV5-1,ASSLKRGTEAF
TRBJ1-1,TRBV6-6,ASSYGGDRGAEAF
TRBJ2-6,TRBV28,ASSFLGQGPSGANVLT
TRBJ1-2,TRBV19,ASSIAGAGVDYGYT
TRBJ1-1,TRBV2,ASRGQYNTEAF
TRBJ1-3,TRBV9,ASSNRIRDRGASTGNTIY
TRBJ1-2,TRBV5-1,ASTPRGASNYGYT
TRBJ1-5,TRBV18,APSGKLYCDQPQH
TRBJ2-1,TRBV24-1,ATSDSGTGTVLNEQF
TRBJ2-1,TRBV6-2/TRBV6-3,ASSHAPAGGRDNEQF
TRBJ2-1,TRBV5-1,ASSLVGATYNEQF
TRBJ2-2,TRBV30,AWRDSGRDTGELF
TRBJ1-3,TRBV7-3,ASSLNTGNTIY
TRBJ2-1,TRBV7-2,ASSPQTGVYTNEQF
TRBJ2-2,TRBV2,ASSETLGSTGELF
TRBJ2-6,TRBV25-1,ASSARWGANVLT
TRBJ1-6,TRBV5-1,ASSLTKTGYNSPLH
TRBJ1-2,TRBV28,ASSPVGQGALGGYT
TRBJ1-5,TRBV18,ASSPRGLSNQPQH
TRBJ1-1,TRBV5-1,ASSLIRAPTEAF
TRBJ2-5,TRBV5-4,ASSLFARGTQY
TRBJ2-2,TRBV2,ASSERGRESAGELF
TRBJ1-4,TRBV3-1/TRBV3-2,ASSRYGEKLF
TRBJ2-7,TRBV19,ASRPTSGRAGEQY
TRBJ2-6,TRBV3-1/TRBV3-2,ASSRRGGGANVLT
TRBJ1-2,TRBV19,ASSTGTYYGYT
TRBJ1-2,TRBV28,ASSLGTDYGYT
TRBJ1-2,TRBV6-5,ASSYSTGGRYYGYT
TRBJ1-1,TRBV5-1,ASSFGQGAGTEAF
TRBJ2-7,TRBV10-3,AISASTSGVSSYEQY
TRBJ1-3,TRBV13,ASSLQDSGNTIY
TRBJ2-3,TRBV5-1,ASSLDRRTDTQY
TRBJ1-2,TRBV9,ASSVGQGPGYT
TRBJ1-5,TRBV5-5,ASSLLRDRLTQPQH
TRBJ2-1,TRBV5-6,ASAGGERGPYNEQF
TRBJ2-7,TRBV5-1,ASSPLSGPPYEQY
TRBJ2-3,TRBV7-9,ASSLDRTGGTDTQY
TRBJ2-5,TRBV19,ASSMGRFQETQY
TRBJ1-3,TRBV7-9,ASSPWGGSSGNTIY
TRBJ1-2,TRBV29-1,SVGGGRANYGYT
TRBJ2-3,TRBV6-5,ASSYGQGSTDTQY
TRBJ2-3,TRBV7-3,ASSDRTGTGSTDTQY
TRBJ1-1,TRBV28,ASSSPPRQDFVEVF